This TCR beta chain was documented in a study of T cells in Graves' hyperthyroidism and ophthalmopathy. Across the whole study: The blood sample was taken at first diagnosis, before treatment began.

Germline V gives CDR1 SGHAT, CDR2 FQNNGV. With V trimmed by 5 bases and J by 8 bases, 20 bases remained unmatched. This CDR3 has 17 residues. This clonotype was detected a few times. Amplification targeted TCR beta CDR3 regions from RNA transcripts. The HTBI primer set was used in a first-round RT-PCR of the TCR CDR3. TCRdb independently ran MiXCR on the multiplex PCR reads; one entry per CDR3 protein. Among 500,000 or so distinct CDR3 sequences, around 15% were seen once, and the ten largest hold around 32%. The diagnoses drew upon clinical symptoms, serum thyroxine and TRAb, thyroid ultrasound and orbital computed tomography.

Input material: blood. The source is a woman aged 25 to 39 with Graves' ophthalmopathy. This chain connects TRBV11-2 to TRBJ1-2; 7 bases match TRBD1. The CDR3 sequence: CASSPAHPGQAIGGYTF. CDR3 sequence (DNA): TGTGCCAGCAGCCCGGCGCACCCCGGACAGGCCATAGGGGGCTACACCTTC.